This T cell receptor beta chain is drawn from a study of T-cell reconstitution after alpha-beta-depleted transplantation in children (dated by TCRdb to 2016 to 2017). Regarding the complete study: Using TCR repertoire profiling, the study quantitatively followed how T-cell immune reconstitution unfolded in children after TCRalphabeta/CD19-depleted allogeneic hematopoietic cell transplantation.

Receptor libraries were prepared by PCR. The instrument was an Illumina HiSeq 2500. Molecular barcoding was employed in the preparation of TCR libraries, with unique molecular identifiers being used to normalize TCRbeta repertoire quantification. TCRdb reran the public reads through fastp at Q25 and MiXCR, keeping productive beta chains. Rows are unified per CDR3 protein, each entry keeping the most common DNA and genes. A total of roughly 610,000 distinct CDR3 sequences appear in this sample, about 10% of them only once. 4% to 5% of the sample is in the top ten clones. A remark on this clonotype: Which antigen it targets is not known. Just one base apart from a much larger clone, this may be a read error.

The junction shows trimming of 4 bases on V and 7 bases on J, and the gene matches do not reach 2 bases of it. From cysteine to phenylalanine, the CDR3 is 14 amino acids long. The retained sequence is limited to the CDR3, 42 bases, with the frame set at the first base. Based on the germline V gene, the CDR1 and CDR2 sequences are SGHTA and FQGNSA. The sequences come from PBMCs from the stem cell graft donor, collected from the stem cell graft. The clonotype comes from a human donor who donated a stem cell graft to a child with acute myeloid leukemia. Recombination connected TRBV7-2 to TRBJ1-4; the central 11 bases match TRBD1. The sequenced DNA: TGTGCCAGCAGCTACGGGACAGGGGGTGAAAAACTGTTTTTT. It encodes CASSYGTGGEKLFF.